The TCR beta chain under discussion was sequenced for a study of blood T cells in healthy people across ages. Across the study: About one barcoded beta molecule per two T cells was captured by template switching.

J lost 3 bases, V lost 3 bases, and 9 bases had no gene match. The CDR3 totals 15 residues. Germline-derived CDR1 and CDR2 are SQVTM and ANQGSEA. About this clonotype: The antigen is undetermined.

A second about 7 to 12 cycle PCR used barcoded and J-beta primers. TCRdb reanalysed the 5' RACE reads using MiXCR and keeps one entry per CDR3 protein. The sample lists approximately 800,000 distinct CDR3 sequences; approximately 35% were seen once. General study findings and limits: Estimates based on one million T cells were treated as lower bounds. There were more naive CD4+ cells and higher diversity in long-lived donors than in aged donors. TCR beta diversity correlated strongly with naive T cell percentage.

The sequenced sample was blood. The sequence was collected from a man between 18 and 35 years old in good health. The rearrangement uses TRBV29-1 and TRBJ1-2, with 8 nucleotides matching TRBD1. The CDR3: CSVEDHRDRHYGYTF. DNA of the CDR3: TGCAGCGTTGAGGACCACCGGGACAGGCACTATGGCTACACCTTC.